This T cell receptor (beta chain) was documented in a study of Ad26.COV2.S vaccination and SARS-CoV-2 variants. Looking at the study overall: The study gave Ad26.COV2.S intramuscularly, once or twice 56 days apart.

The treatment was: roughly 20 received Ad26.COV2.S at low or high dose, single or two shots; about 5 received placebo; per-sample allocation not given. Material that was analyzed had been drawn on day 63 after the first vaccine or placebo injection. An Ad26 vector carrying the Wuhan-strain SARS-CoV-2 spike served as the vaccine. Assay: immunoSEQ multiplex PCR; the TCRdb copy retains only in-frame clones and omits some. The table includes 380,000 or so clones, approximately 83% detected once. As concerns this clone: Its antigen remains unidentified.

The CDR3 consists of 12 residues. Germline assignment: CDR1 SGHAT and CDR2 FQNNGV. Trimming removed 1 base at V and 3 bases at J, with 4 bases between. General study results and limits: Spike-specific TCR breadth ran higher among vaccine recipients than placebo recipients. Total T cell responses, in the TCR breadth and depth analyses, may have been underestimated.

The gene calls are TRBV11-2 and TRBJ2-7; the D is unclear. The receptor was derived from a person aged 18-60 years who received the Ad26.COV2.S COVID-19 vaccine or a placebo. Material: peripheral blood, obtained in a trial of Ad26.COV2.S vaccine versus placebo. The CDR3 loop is CASSLAIYEQYF. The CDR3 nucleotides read TGTGCCAGCAGCTTAGCAATCTACGAGCAGTACTTC.